This TCR beta chain was captured by sequencing in a study of regulatory T cells in long-lasting Graves disease. Study-wide findings and caveats: Peripheral blood was the sole material, not thyroid tissue. The persistent group shared 2,700 or so public clonotypes, more than the roughly 990 shared by new patients. Favoring TRBV28, TRBJ1-2 and TRBJ2-5 was a feature seen in persistent disease.

CDR1 is SEHNR, CDR2 FQNEAQ, per germline (reference sequence). The CDR3 totals 14 residues. V gave up 2 bases and J gave up 6 bases, with 13 bases separating them. Building the TCR beta libraries relied on iRepertoire HTBI primers, and CDR3 regions underwent Arm-PCR. Via MiXCR, TCRdb re-called the multiplex PCR reads, giving one row per CDR3 protein. The sample shows hundreds of thousands of distinct CDR3 sequences, less than 20% of them seen only once. Time point noted: newly diagnosed GD, antithyroid drugs for less than 3 months. Making the TCR library involved RNA that had been extracted from PBMCs. EDTA tubes received nine milliliters of drawn peripheral blood. This clonotype has a handful of counts. The antigen remains undetermined. The same specimen was also included in a second study, on T cells in Graves' hyperthyroidism and ophthalmopathy.

The chain couples TRBV7-9 to TRBJ1-2, with D maybe TRBD1 (5 bases). The material was peripheral blood mononuclear cells (PBMCs), obtained at new diagnosis, from a patient treated with antithyroid drugs. The source of this sequence is a woman aged 25-40 years with Graves disease. CDR3 protein: CASSLFAGTDGYTF. As DNA, the CDR3 is TGTGCCAGCAGCTTATTCGCAGGGACGGATGGCTACACCTTC.